The sequence of this T cell receptor beta chain was determined in a study of control samples from healthy donors and cancer patients. CDR1 and CDR2 (germline): LNHNV, YYDKDF (reference sequence). The CDR3 is 13 residues long. Deletions cut 1 base from V and 2 bases from J, with 5 bases between. The table came from immunoSEQ multiplex PCR; TCRdb's copy has only in-frame clones and leaves some out. This sample has roughly 160,000 clones; 90% to 95% occur once, and the top ten carry 14%. Sequenced: PBMCs. The chain carries TRBV15 and TRBJ1-1; D not certain. The receptor's source is a man in his 60s with colorectal cancer. Written as DNA, the CDR3 is TGTGCCACCAGCAGAGTTTCCAACACTGAAGCTTTCTTT. This codes for CATSRVSNTEAFF.